The clone carrying this T cell receptor beta chain was seen a few times. The antigen remains unidentified. CDR3 size: 15 residues. V shed 10 bases and J 6 bases; nucleotides not matched to a gene: 14. From germline, CDR1 is MNHEY and CDR2 SVGAGI. The entry originates in a study of cytomegalovirus exposure and HLA in healthy donors. Whole-study results and caveats: A highly shared variant cluster was judged a likely technical artifact.

The PCR used 60 Vbeta and 13 Jbeta primers. The protocol was immunoSEQ multiplex PCR, while the TCRdb copy is restricted to in-frame clones and leaves out a portion. The sample consists of about 200,000 clones, 70% of them appearing once. V usage is TRBV6-5 and J usage is TRBJ2-1; TRBD1 matches at 8 bases. Sequenced: PBMCs. This receptor was identified in a man aged 40-55 years in good health and CMV-seropositive. CDR3: CATPPDRAWGNEQFF. Written as DNA, the CDR3 is TGTGCCACCCCCCCGGACAGGGCTTGGGGCAATGAGCAGTTCTTC.